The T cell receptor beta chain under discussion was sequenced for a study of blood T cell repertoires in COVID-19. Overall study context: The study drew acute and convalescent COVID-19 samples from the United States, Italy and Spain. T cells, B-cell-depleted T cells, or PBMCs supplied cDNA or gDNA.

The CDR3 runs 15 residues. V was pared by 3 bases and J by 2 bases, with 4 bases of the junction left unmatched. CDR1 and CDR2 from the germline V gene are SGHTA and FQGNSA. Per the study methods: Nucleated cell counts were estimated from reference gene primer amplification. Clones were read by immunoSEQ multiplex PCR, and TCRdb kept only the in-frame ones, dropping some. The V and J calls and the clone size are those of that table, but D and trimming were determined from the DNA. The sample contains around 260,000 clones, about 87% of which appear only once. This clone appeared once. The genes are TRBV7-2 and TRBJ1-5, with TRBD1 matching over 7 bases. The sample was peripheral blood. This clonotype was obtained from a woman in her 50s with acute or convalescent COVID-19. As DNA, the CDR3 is TGTGCCAGCAGCTTGGGCGACAGGGGCAATCAGCCCCAGCATTTT. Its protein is CASSLGDRGNQPQHF.